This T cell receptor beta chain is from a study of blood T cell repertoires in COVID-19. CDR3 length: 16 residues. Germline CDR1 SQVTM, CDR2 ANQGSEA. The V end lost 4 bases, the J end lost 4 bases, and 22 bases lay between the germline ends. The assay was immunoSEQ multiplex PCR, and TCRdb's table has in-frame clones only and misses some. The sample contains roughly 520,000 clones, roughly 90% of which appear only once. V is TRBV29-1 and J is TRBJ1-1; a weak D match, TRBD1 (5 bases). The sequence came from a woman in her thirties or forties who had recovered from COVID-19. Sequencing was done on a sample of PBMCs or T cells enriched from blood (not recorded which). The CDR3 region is CSVVGISTRVSTEAFF. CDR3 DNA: TGCAGCGTTGTAGGAATATCCACCAGGGTGTCCACTGAAGCTTTCTTT. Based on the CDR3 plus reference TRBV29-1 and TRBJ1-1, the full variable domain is SAVISQKPSRDICQRGTSLTIQCQVDSQVTMMFWYRQQPGQSLTLIATANQGSEATYESGFVIDKFPISRPNLTFSTLTVSNMSPEDSSIYLCSVVGISTRVSTEAFFGQGTRLTVV.